This record looks at one T cell receptor beta chain sequence and its context. Its specificity is not known. The data derive from a study of T cell responses to AZD1222 COVID-19 vaccine. Study-level findings and limits: In all cases, repertoires were sampled only after the peak T cell response. The breadth and depth of Spike-specific TCRs increased once two AZD1222 doses had been given.

Pooling of second doses given at about 4 or about 12 weeks was done. The assay was immunoSEQ multiplex PCR, and TCRdb's table has in-frame clones only and misses some. The repertoire holds tens of thousands of clones, with about four fifths as singletons. V was trimmed by 9 bases and J by 3 bases, leaving 11 bases between them. The germline V gene encodes CDR1 MDHEN and CDR2 SYDVKM. This CDR3 has 13 amino acids. The sample consisted of peripheral blood, taken 28 days after the second AZD1222 dose. The source of this sequence is an adult who received the AZD1222 COVID-19 vaccine. The chain recombines TRBV28 with TRBJ2-2, with D possibly being TRBD1 or TRBD2 (5 bases each). The CDR3 DNA follows: TGTGCCAGTGTCGTGGGGGACACCGGGGAGCTGTTTTTT. Its protein is CASVVGDTGELFF.